The entry below gives a single TCR beta chain sequence along with its context. Some clones are missing from TCRdb's copy, which holds only in-frame ones; the method was immunoSEQ multiplex PCR. The sample lists about 110,000 clones, around 92% occurring once. Trimming took 1 base from V and 5 from J, leaving 11 bases between them. The CDR3 consists of 14 residues. CDR1 and CDR2 from the germline V gene are LNHDA and SQIVND (reference sequence). These data come from a study of CD4+ T cells in melanoma. The chain is built from TRBV19 and TRBJ1-1; D is perhaps TRBD1 (5 bases). The sequencing input was peripheral blood. This TCR derives from a human donor with melanoma. CDR3 DNA: TGTGCCAGTAGTATAGGAGGGGCGGGGACTGAAGCTTTCTTT. It codes for CASSIGGAGTEAFF.